The 12 T cell receptor beta chains below all came from one sample that was sequenced in a study of CD8+ T cells in alopecia areata. Treatment meaning: oral pan-JAK inhibitor, 5-10 mg twice daily. Extracted RNA was reverse transcribed, and the resulting cDNA served as sequencing template. Profiled with immunoSEQ multiplex PCR; TCRdb holds only in-frame clones, not every one. This sample has about 190,000 clones, with roughly three fifths found just once. The specimen comprised CD4+ T cells sorted from blood, sampled at week 4, from a patient treated with tofacitinib. The receptors shown here come from a human donor with alopecia areata.

The rearrangement links TRBV25-1 to TRBJ2-3, with 8 nucleotides matching TRBD2. The CDR3 runs 14 residues. The germline gives CDR1 MGHDK, CDR2 SYGVNS. CDR3 sequence: CSQGPGGLSDTQYF. The CDR3 bases are TGTTCGCAGGGGCCGGGAGGGCTATCAGATACGCAGTATTTT.

This sequence joins TRBV18 and TRBJ2-2; 7 bases agree with TRBD1. Germline CDR1 and CDR2: KGHSH and LQKENI. The V segment lost 1 base and the J segment 2 bases; nucleotides outside the gene matches: 4. The CDR3 totals 16 residues. Written as DNA, the CDR3 is TGTGCCAGCTCACCACTGACAGGGAGAAACACCGGGGAGCTGTTTTTT. The encoded protein is CASSPLTGRNTGELFF.

The chain uses TRBV6-1 and TRBJ2-1; TRBD2 agrees at 16 bases. This CDR3 is built from 13 residues. V shed 7 bases and J 10 bases; nucleotides not matched to a gene: 1. Germline CDR1 is MNHNS and CDR2 is SASEGT. The CDR3 here is CASTGLAGGEQFF. The CDR3, as DNA: TGTGCCAGCACGGGACTAGCGGGAGGGGAGCAGTTCTTC.

This clone was detected a few times. The gene calls are TRBV14 and TRBJ2-1; possibly TRBD1 or TRBD2 for D (6 bases each). CDR3 length equals 16 residues. V lost 4 bases, J lost 7 bases, and 20 bases lay in between. Germline CDR1 and CDR2: SGHDN and FVKESK. The CDR3 coding sequence is TGTGCCAGCAGCCCTCTTACGTCCCGAGGGGGGAATGAGCAGTTCTTC. It is translated as CASSPLTSRGGNEQFF.

The chain links TRBV2 to TRBJ2-2; no definite D call. CDR3 length equals 12 residues. V gave up 6 bases and J gave up 3 bases, with 5 bases separating them. Germline CDR1 and CDR2: SNHLY and FYNNEI. The CDR3 loop is CASRLHTGELFF. CDR3 nucleotides: TGTGCCAGCAGACTCCACACCGGGGAGCTGTTTTTT.

This clone was seen more than once but under ten times. In the same sample, other DNA sequences code for this CDR3. The J gene is TRBJ1-5, the V gene TRBV5-1; D is undetermined. Germline V CDR1 and CDR2: SGHRS, YFSETQ. This CDR3 spans 14 amino acids. The V and J ends lost 0 bases and 3 bases respectively, with 7 bases between them. The DNA for the CDR3 is TGCGCCAGCAGCTTGGAGGGTCTCAATCAGCCCCAGCATTTT. As protein: CASSLEGLNQPQHF.

This clone was counted a few times. This chain joins TRBV29-1 and TRBJ2-4; D remains ambiguous. The CDR3 totals 12 residues. The V and J ends lost 7 bases and 0 bases respectively, with 7 bases between them. The germline V gene has CDR1 SQVTM and CDR2 ANQGSEA. The DNA of the CDR3 is TGCAGCGGTCTCTTAGCCAAAAACATTCAGTACTTC. Protein product: CSGLLAKNIQYF.

This chain links TRBV5-1 with TRBJ2-2; TRBD2 matches 12 bases. J was trimmed by 4 bases and V by 1 base; bases with no gene match: 8. The CDR3 is 18 amino acids. The germline gives CDR1 SGHRS, CDR2 YFSETQ. In DNA form, the CDR3 reads TGCGCCAGCAGCTTGCTAGCGGGAGGGCCCGGAACCACCGGGGAGCTGTTTTTT. Protein sequence: CASSLLAGGPGTTGELFF.

The rearrangement uses TRBV27 and TRBJ2-1, with a weak D call TRBD1 (6 bases). V lost 6 bases, J lost 1 base, and 13 bases lay in between. The germline V gene has CDR1 MNHEY and CDR2 SMNVEV (reference sequence). The length of the CDR3 is 15 residues. This chain's CDR3 is CASSRRGRSYNEQFF. CDR3 DNA sequence: TGTGCCAGCAGCCGCAGGGGAAGATCCTACAATGAGCAGTTCTTC.

V gene TRBV5-5 combines with J gene TRBJ2-3; D is uncertain. V was clipped by 4 bases and J by 5 bases, with 20 bases between them. This CDR3 is built from 16 residues. Looked up from germline, CDR1 is SGHKS and CDR2 is YYEKEE (reference sequence). For the CDR3, the DNA is TGTGCCAGCAGCCTATACGGAAGGGAAGAAAAAGATACGCAGTATTTT. It encodes CASSLYGREEKDTQYF.

Concerning this clone itself: Distinct nucleotide sequences in the sample also encode this CDR3. The chain combines TRBV18 with TRBJ1-5; D may be TRBD1 (5 bases). V lost 3 bases to trimming and J lost 4 bases, with 7 bases between them. The length of the CDR3 is 13 residues. Germline V gene data show CDR1 as KGHSH and CDR2 as LQKENI. In nucleotides, the CDR3 is TGTGCCAGCTCACCCCAGGGAAATCAGCCCCAGCATTTT. Protein: CASSPQGNQPQHF.

CDR3 nucleotides: TGTGCCAGCAGTGAACTCGGGGGGCTGGACACCGGGGAGCTGTTTTTT. Its translation: CASSELGGLDTGELFF. This chain connects TRBV2 to TRBJ2-2; tentatively, D is TRBD2 (7 bases). CDR3 length equals 16 residues. Deletions cut 2 bases from V and 3 bases from J, with 13 bases between. Germline V gene data show CDR1 as SNHLY and CDR2 as FYNNEI.